This T cell receptor beta chain was profiled in a study of blood T cell repertoires in COVID-19. About the study: Donors in the United States, Italy and Spain gave samples during acute or convalescent COVID-19. The cDNA or gDNA used as material had been derived from T cells, B-cell-depleted T cells, or PBMCs.

Germline assignment: CDR1 MGHDK and CDR2 SYGVNS. CDR3 length: 13 residues. V lost 0 bases and J 8 bases, leaving 8 bases between the germline ends. In assigning cohorts, the study relied on participant-reported clinical history. In the authors' methods: Quantification of nucleated cells was approximated via reference gene primer amplification. Sequencing used immunoSEQ multiplex PCR; TCRdb keeps in-frame clones, though not all of them. D and trimming were read from the DNA, whereas the V and J calls and clone size are those reported in that table. This table has 250,000 or so clones, more than 80% appearing once.

Material: PBMCs or T cells enriched from blood (not recorded which). This chain links TRBV25-1 with TRBJ2-4; D is perhaps TRBD2 (5 bases). This sequence was found in a woman in her twenties or thirties with acute COVID-19. The CDR3 DNA reads as TGTGCCAGCAGTGAATATGAGGGTCACATTCAGTACTTC. It encodes CASSEYEGHIQYF.